This paragraph reports one T cell receptor beta chain. Authors' analysis steps: Estimated nucleated cell counts came from reference gene primer amplification. The assay was immunoSEQ multiplex PCR, and TCRdb's table has in-frame clones only and misses some. D and trimming were read from the DNA, whereas the V and J calls and clone size are those reported in that table. Of approximately 150,000 clones listed, about 88% are singletons. The data originate from a study of blood T cell repertoires in COVID-19. Sample: peripheral blood. This TCR was sampled from a woman between 45 and 65 years old with COVID-19, enrolled during active disease.

The CDR3 nucleotides are TGTGCCAGCAGCTGGAGGACAGGGGGGCCTGAGCAGTTCTTC. Amino acid sequence: CASSWRTGGPEQFF. This chain connects TRBV5-6 to TRBJ2-1, with 10 bases identical to TRBD1. The CDR3 contains 14 residues. Germline lookup yields CDR1 SGHDT and CDR2 YYEEEE. V shed 3 bases and J 9 bases; nucleotides not matched to a gene: 6. Filled out from reference TRBV5-6 and TRBJ2-1, the complete variable domain reads DAGVTQSPTHLIKTRGQQVTLRCSPKSGHDTVSWYQQALGQGPQFIFQYYEEEERQRGNFPDRFSGHQFPNYSSELNVNALLLGDSALYLCASSWRTGGPEQFFGPGTRLTVL.